These T cell receptor beta chains were read from a single sample in a study of cytomegalovirus exposure and HLA in healthy donors. Here immunoSEQ multiplex PCR was the method, and the copy in TCRdb shows in-frame clones only, minus some. The table shows about 110,000 clones, with 12% occurring only once. The specimen sequenced was PBMCs. The receptor set was obtained from a man between 35 and 55 years old in good health and CMV-seropositive. Both conserved end residues are part of each CDR3. Each record gives: J gene, clone size, V gene, D gene, CDR3 DNA, CDR3 protein. The D gene is left open where the match is weak. Some rows have no size entry. The others give once, few or many, or a class for an expanded clone.

>TRBJ2-7|NA|TRBV27|TRBD2
TGTGCCAGCAGTCCCCAGGGCGGGGGGACTAGCGGGAGGCTCGACGAGCAGTACTTC
CASSPQGGGTSGRLDEQYF
>TRBJ2-2|NA|TRBV6-5|NA
TGTGCCAGCAGGGGGCCAAACACCGGGGAGCTGTTTTTT
CASRGPNTGELFF
>TRBJ2-1|few|TRBV5-6|TRBD2
TGTGCCAGCAGCTTGGCCCCGGGACTAGCCGTTGAGCAGTTCTTC
CASSLAPGLAVEQFF
>TRBJ1-2|few|TRBV30|NA
TGTGCCTGGAGTCGAGTGAACTATGGCTACACCTTC
CAWSRVNYGYTF
>TRBJ1-2|NA|TRBV2|NA
TGTGCCAGCAATACAGGTCGGGGACTCTATGGCTACACCTTC
CASNTGRGLYGYTF
>TRBJ1-1|NA|TRBV19|NA
TGTGCCAGTAGTATGACGGGGAACACTGAAGCTTTCTTT
CASSMTGNTEAFF
>TRBJ1-5|NA|TRBV6-6|NA
TGTGCCGTACACAGGGATAGCAATCAGCCCCAGCATTTT
CAVHRDSNQPQHF
>TRBJ1-2|few|TRBV29-1|TRBD1
TGCAGCGTTGGCGGGACAGGGGGGAATGGCTACACCTTC
CSVGGTGGNGYTF
>TRBJ2-1|NA|TRBV4-1|NA
TGCGCCAGCAGCAAAGAGGTGGGGGCGAGGTACAATGAGCAGTTCTTC
CASSKEVGARYNEQFF
>TRBJ1-3|NA|TRBV6-1|NA
TGTGCCAGCAGTGAAGCGGGCTCCGGGCAGGGGTCTGGAAACACCATATATTTT
CASSEAGSGQGSGNTIYF
>TRBJ1-4|few|TRBV18|TRBD1
TGTGCCAGCTCACCGTTCTTGACAGGGGATGAAAAACTGTTTTTT
CASSPFLTGDEKLFF
>TRBJ2-2|NA|TRBV5-1|NA
TGCGCCAGCAGCTTGTCAATCACCGGGGAGCTGTTTTTT
CASSLSITGELFF
>TRBJ1-2|many|TRBV7-8|NA
TGTGCCAGCAGCCCAGTAGTGTTCCAGGGTAGCTATGGCTACACCTTC
CASSPVVFQGSYGYTF
>TRBJ2-5|few|TRBV29-1|TRBD2
TGCAGCGTTGAGGCTAGCGGCAAGGAGACCCAGTACTTC
CSVEASGKETQYF
>TRBJ2-2|few|TRBV23-1|TRBD1
TGCGCCAGCAGACCACAGGGGGCACAGAACACCGGGGAGCTGTTTTTT
CASRPQGAQNTGELFF
>TRBJ2-7|few|TRBV4-1|NA
TGCGCCAGCAGCCCTCAACAGGGGGGGTTCTACGAGCAGTACTTC
CASSPQQGGFYEQYF
>TRBJ2-7|few|TRBV19|NA
TGTGCCAGTAGTACGGGGAAAGATTCCTACGAGCAGTACTTC
CASSTGKDSYEQYF